Reported below is one T cell receptor (beta chain). Its antigen remains unidentified. This sample is drawn from a study of cytotoxic CD8 clonotypes in ibrutinib-treated CLL. Study summary: Outcomes included 25 or so partial and 2 complete responses; after median roughly 70 months, roughly 15 stayed remitted and about twelve progressed. It was after a median around twelve months of treatment, range 6 to 36, that response samples were taken. Whole-study findings and limits: The study sampled sustained-remission and progressing patients at different times.

Generated by immunoSEQ multiplex PCR, the TCRdb table keeps only in-frame clones and is missing some. Altogether roughly 250,000 clones are present, 70% being singletons, with the ten largest covering roughly 15%. Genomic DNA (roughly 2.2 micrograms) was obtained from cryopreserved PBMCs for construction of TCR beta libraries. The CDR3 is 18 amino acids. The germline V gene has CDR1 MDHEN and CDR2 SYDVKM. Trimming removed 3 bases from V and 0 bases from J, with 18 bases in between. The rearrangement joins TRBV28 to TRBJ1-3; D unresolved. The starting material was PBMCs, obtained after 24 months of ibrutinib treatment. This receptor was identified in a human donor with chronic lymphocytic leukemia. DNA of the CDR3: TGTGCCAGCAGTTTTAGGCGGAGCAGACCCAGCTCTGGAAACACCATATATTTT. Translated: CASSFRRSRPSSGNTIYF.